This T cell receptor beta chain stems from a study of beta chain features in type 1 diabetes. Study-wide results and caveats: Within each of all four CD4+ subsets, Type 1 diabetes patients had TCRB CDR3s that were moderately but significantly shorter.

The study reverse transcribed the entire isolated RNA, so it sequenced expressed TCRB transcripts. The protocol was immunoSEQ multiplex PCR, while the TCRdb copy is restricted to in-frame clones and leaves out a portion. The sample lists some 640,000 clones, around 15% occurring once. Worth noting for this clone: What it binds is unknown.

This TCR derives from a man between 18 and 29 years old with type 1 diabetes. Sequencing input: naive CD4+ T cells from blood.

The CDR3 loop is CASSPRSGNEQFF. The CDR3 region has the DNA TGTGCCAGCAGCCCCCGAAGTGGCAATGAGCAGTTCTTC. J is TRBJ2-1 and V is TRBV11-2; D is unclear. Germline CDR1 is SGHAT and CDR2 is FQNNGV. This CDR3 contains 13 residues. Trimming removed 5 bases at V and 6 bases at J, with 11 bases between.